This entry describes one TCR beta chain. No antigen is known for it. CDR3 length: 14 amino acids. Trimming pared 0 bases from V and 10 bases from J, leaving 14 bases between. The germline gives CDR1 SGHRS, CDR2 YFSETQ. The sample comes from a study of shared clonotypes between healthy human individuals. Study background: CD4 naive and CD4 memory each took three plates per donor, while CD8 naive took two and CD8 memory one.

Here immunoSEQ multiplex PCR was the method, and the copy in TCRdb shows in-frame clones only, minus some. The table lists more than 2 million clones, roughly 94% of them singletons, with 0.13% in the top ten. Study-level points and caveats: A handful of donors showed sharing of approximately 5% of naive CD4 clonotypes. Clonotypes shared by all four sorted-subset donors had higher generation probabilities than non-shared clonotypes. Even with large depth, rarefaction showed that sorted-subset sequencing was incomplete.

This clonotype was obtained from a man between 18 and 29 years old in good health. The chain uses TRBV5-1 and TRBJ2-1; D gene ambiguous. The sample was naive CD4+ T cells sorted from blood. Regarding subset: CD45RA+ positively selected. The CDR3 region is CASSLEVSYGEQFF. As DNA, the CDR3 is TGCGCCAGCAGCTTGGAAGTCTCCTACGGAGAGCAGTTCTTC.